Listed here are 30 T cell receptor beta chains from one sample, sequenced in a study of blood T cells in healthy people across ages. A second PCR, run for about 6 to 11 cycles, used a sample-barcoded 5' primer plus a J-beta primer mix. In TCRdb, the 5' RACE reads were re-called with MiXCR into one record per CDR3 protein. The sample consists of roughly 1.4 million distinct CDR3 sequences, 55% to 75% of them appearing once. Input material: blood. These TCRs come from a man aged 18 to 29 in good health.

In this sample, this clonotype turned up a few times. The rearrangement joins TRBV20-1 to TRBJ2-1; perhaps TRBD2 as D (6 bases). The V end was cut by 1 base, the J end by 7 bases, with 14 bases between. Germline V lookup: CDR1 DFQATT, CDR2 SNEGSKA (reference sequence). This CDR3 region has 14 residues. The CDR3 sequence: CSARGTRRENEQFF. The CDR3 nucleotides are TGCAGTGCTAGAGGCACCCGACGGGAGAATGAGCAGTTCTTC.

This clonotype was counted between two and nine times. V usage is TRBV12-3 or TRBV12-4 and J usage is TRBJ2-3; D not certain. V lost 7 bases and J 2 bases, leaving 10 bases between the germline ends. This CDR3 is 13 amino acids long. DNA of the CDR3: TGTGCCAGCAAATTCGGTGACACAGATACGCAGTATTTT. Protein product: CASKFGDTDTQYF.

This chain's CDR3 is CASSLWAGGTDTQYF. The CDR3 DNA is TGTGCCAGCAGTTTATGGGCGGGGGGCACAGATACGCAGTATTTT. V is TRBV28 and J is TRBJ2-3, with 7 bases identical to TRBD2. This CDR3 contains 15 residues. V gave up 0 bases and J gave up 1 base; unmatched junction bases: 1. Per the germline V gene, CDR1 is MDHEN and CDR2 is SYDVKM.

The gene calls are TRBV7-7 and TRBJ2-5; D is perhaps TRBD2 (5 bases). V lost 5 bases, J lost 11 bases, and 15 bases lay in between. Germline CDR1 SSHAT, CDR2 FNYEAQ (reference sequence). The CDR3 consists of 12 residues. CDR3 sequence: CASSQLGEEQYF. CDR3 nucleotide sequence: TGTGCCAGCAGCCAGCTCGGGGAAGAGCAGTACTTC.

V is TRBV7-9 and J is TRBJ1-2; a weak D match, TRBD1 (6 bases). Germline V CDR1 and CDR2: SEHNR, FQNEAQ (reference sequence). The CDR3 is made up of 13 amino acids. V lost 4 bases to trimming and J lost 10 bases, with 16 bases between them. The CDR3 region has the DNA TGTGCCAGCAGCTCAAACGACAGGCTCTTCTACACCTTC. It codes for CASSSNDRLFYTF. Based on the CDR3 plus reference TRBV7-9 and TRBJ1-2, the full variable domain is DTGVSQNPRHKITKRGQNVTFRCDPISEHNRLYWYRQTLGQGPEFLTYFQNEAQLEKSRLLSDRFSAERPKGSFSTLEIQRTEQGDSAMYLCASSSNDRLFYTFGSGTRLTVV.

The chain combines TRBV7-2 with TRBJ1-2; D remains ambiguous. V was pared by 1 base and J by 6 bases, with 15 bases between. CDR1 is SGHTA, CDR2 FQGNSA, per germline. CDR3 length: 15 amino acids. The CDR3 DNA reads as TGTGCCAGCAGCTTAGGCCGCTGGGCCTCAGATGGCTACACCTTC. It translates to CASSLGRWASDGYTF.

The chain joins TRBV30 to TRBJ2-3; D may match TRBD1 or TRBD2 (5 bases each). Germline-derived CDR1 and CDR2 are GTSNPN and SVGIG (reference sequence). Trimming removed 2 bases at V and 4 bases at J, with 10 bases between. The CDR3 extends over 13 amino acids. CDR3 DNA: TGTGCCTGGAGTTGGGGGAGCGCAGATACGCAGTATTTT. Translated: CAWSWGSADTQYF.

This chain connects TRBV4-2 to TRBJ1-4; no firm D call. CDR3 length: 16 amino acids. Germline V gene lookup returns CDR1 LGHNA and CDR2 YNFKEQ. V was pared by 4 bases and J by 3 bases, with 15 bases between. In nucleotides, the CDR3 is TGTGCCAGCAGCCGATCGGAGGGCCGCCCTAATGAAAAACTGTTTTTT. The encoded protein is CASSRSEGRPNEKLFF.

This sequence joins TRBV6-6 and TRBJ1-3; D call uncertain. The germline V gene has CDR1 MNHNY and CDR2 SVGAGI (reference sequence). V was shortened by 7 bases and J by 4 bases, with 8 bases between the two germline ends. This CDR3 contains 12 residues. The DNA of the CDR3 is TGTGCCAGCACCCCTTCGGGAAACACCATATATTTT. Protein product: CASTPSGNTIYF.

V gene TRBV5-1 combines with J gene TRBJ2-1; TRBD2 aligns across 7 bases. This CDR3 contains 15 residues. Per germline, CDR1 SGHRS and CDR2 YFSETQ. V dropped 1 base and J dropped 4; count of bases not matched to a gene: 5. The CDR3 sequence is CASSLWAGVYNEQFF. The CDR3 DNA reads as TGCGCCAGCAGCTTGTGGGCGGGGGTGTACAATGAGCAGTTCTTC.

This chain uses TRBV14 with TRBJ1-2, with unresolved D. The germline V gene has CDR1 SGHDN and CDR2 FVKESK. The CDR3 loop spans 13 amino acids. V was shortened by 4 bases and J by 3 bases, with 9 bases between the two germline ends. In nucleotides, the CDR3 is TGTGCCAGCAGCCTCGGCTTCGACTATGGCTACACCTTC. Translated: CASSLGFDYGYTF.

Only a few counts were recorded for this clonotype. The rearrangement uses TRBV25-1 and TRBJ1-2, with D uncertain. The CDR3 is 16 amino acids. Deletions cut 4 bases from V and 0 bases from J, with 15 bases between. Germline V gene sequence: CDR1 MGHDK, CDR2 SYGVNS. Written as DNA, the CDR3 is TGTGCCAGCAGTGGTGCAGGAGAGGTTCCTAACTATGGCTACACCTTC. Protein product: CASSGAGEVPNYGYTF.

The rearrangement joins TRBV12-3 or TRBV12-4 to TRBJ2-6; D uncertain. The V gene lost 3 bases and the J gene lost 4 bases, with 13 bases spanning the gap. The CDR3 length is 16 residues. Here the CDR3 reads CASSFRIPPGANVLTF. In nucleotides, the CDR3 is TGTGCCAGCAGTTTTAGGATCCCGCCCGGGGCCAACGTCCTGACTTTC.

The chain is built from TRBV29-1 and TRBJ2-1; 12 bases agree with TRBD2. After removal of 5 bases from V and 7 bases from J, the junction contained 3 bases not matched to a gene. Germline CDR1 and CDR2: SQVTM and ANQGSEA. CDR3 size: 13 residues. CDR3 amino acids: CSVRLAGGNEQFF. The CDR3 nucleotides read TGCAGCGTTCGGCTAGCGGGAGGGAATGAGCAGTTCTTC.

The V call is TRBV6-5, the J call TRBJ1-2; a weak D match, TRBD1 (6 bases). Trimming took off 6 bases at V and 11 bases at J, with 16 bases between the two ends. Germline V lookup: CDR1 MNHEY, CDR2 SVGAGI. The CDR3 consists of 12 residues. In nucleotides, the CDR3 is TGTGCCAGCAGGGGTACAGGGAGGTGGTACACCTTC. Amino acid sequence: CASRGTGRWYTF.

This clonotype was detected only once. This chain connects TRBV4-1 to TRBJ1-2, with D possibly TRBD1 on 6 matching bases. Between the trimmed V and J ends, which lost 1 base and 4 bases, there was a span of 10 bases. The CDR3 is 14 amino acids. In germline, CDR1 is MGHRA, CDR2 YSYEKL. The DNA for the CDR3 is TGCGCCAGCAGCCAAGCAGGGGCCTTCTATGGCTACACCTTC. The encoded protein is CASSQAGAFYGYTF.

CDR3 loop: CASSLGRVSSYNEQFF. CDR3 nucleotides: TGTGCCAGCAGCTTGGGGAGAGTAAGCTCCTACAATGAGCAGTTCTTC. The V call is TRBV11-2, the J call TRBJ2-1; D might be TRBD2 (5 bases). The germline V and J ends were trimmed by 3 bases and 0 bases, with 12 bases remaining between them. The germline CDR1 and CDR2 sequences are SGHAT and FQNNGV. This CDR3 is built from 16 residues.

The rearrangement uses TRBV15 and TRBJ2-1, with D possibly matching TRBD2 (6 bases). The germline V and J ends were trimmed by 1 base and 6 bases, with 13 bases remaining between them. Germline V gene sequence: CDR1 LNHNV, CDR2 YYDKDF (reference sequence). This CDR3 contains 15 residues. For the CDR3, the DNA is TGTGCCACCAGCAGAGGAGAGGGACTCATCAATGAGCAGTTCTTC. This encodes CATSRGEGLINEQFF.

The chain carries TRBV6-5 and TRBJ2-3; 10 bases map to TRBD2. CDR1 is MNHEY and CDR2 is SVGAGI in the germline V gene. The CDR3 totals 17 residues. With V trimmed by 0 bases and J by 6 bases, 9 bases remained unmatched. In DNA form, the CDR3 reads TGTGCCAGCAGTTACTCATCGGCTAGCGGGAGCGGTGATACGCAGTATTTT. Its protein is CASSYSSASGSGDTQYF.

A few counts support this clonotype. V and J are TRBV15 and TRBJ2-6, with TRBD1 matching 8 bases. J lost 2 bases, V lost 5 bases, and 2 bases had no gene match. Germline CDR1 LNHNV, CDR2 YYDKDF (reference sequence). CDR3 length: 15 amino acids. The CDR3 here is CATSADRAGANVLTF. The CDR3 DNA follows: TGTGCCACCAGCGCGGACAGGGCTGGGGCCAACGTCCTGACTTTC.

This clonotype was observed a few times. The chain links TRBV12-3 or TRBV12-4 to TRBJ2-6; perhaps D is TRBD1 or TRBD2 (5 bases each). Deletions cut 3 bases from V and 1 base from J, with 16 bases between. This CDR3 has 18 amino acids. The CDR3 protein is CASSFTGTDLSGANVLTF. In nucleotides, the CDR3 is TGTGCCAGCAGTTTCACCGGGACCGACCTATCTGGGGCCAACGTCCTGACTTTC.

V usage is TRBV27 and J usage is TRBJ1-5; D gene uncertain. Trimming pared 2 bases from V and 0 bases from J, leaving 11 bases between. The CDR3 is made up of 16 amino acids. Looked up from germline, CDR1 is MNHEY and CDR2 is SMNVEV (reference sequence). This chain's CDR3 is CASSLVAGDSNQPQHF. The CDR3 DNA follows: TGTGCCAGCAGTTTAGTCGCAGGAGATAGCAATCAGCCCCAGCATTTT.

This clonotype was found a few times. This sequence joins TRBV29-1 and TRBJ2-7; the D gene is possibly TRBD2 (6 bases). V lost 7 bases and J 2 bases, leaving 12 bases between the germline ends. The CDR3 runs 12 residues. CDR1 is SQVTM and CDR2 is ANQGSEA in the germline V gene. DNA of the CDR3: TGCAGCGCGGGAGATACCACCTACGAGCAGTACTTC. It specifies CSAGDTTYEQYF.

This clonotype showed up just a few times. The chain links TRBV29-1 to TRBJ2-7; D remains ambiguous. Germline CDR1 reads SQVTM; CDR2 reads ANQGSEA. Between the trimmed V and J ends, which lost 4 bases and 3 bases, there was a span of 7 bases. This CDR3 has 11 residues. CDR3 residues: CSVVAVYEQYF. CDR3 nucleotides: TGCAGCGTTGTCGCAGTCTACGAGCAGTACTTC.

The J gene is TRBJ1-2, the V gene TRBV6-6; D call uncertain. The germline V gene encodes CDR1 MNHNY and CDR2 SVGAGI (reference sequence). This CDR3 comprises 17 residues. V lost 0 bases and J 2 bases, leaving 16 bases between the germline ends. CDR3 sequence (DNA): TGTGCCAGCAGTTACTCGACGTTGATAGAAGAGAACTATGGCTACACCTTC. Protein product: CASSYSTLIEENYGYTF.

This clonotype occurred many times. The chain links TRBV6-2 or TRBV6-3 to TRBJ2-2; 7 nucleotides match TRBD2. Germline CDR1 reads MNHEY; CDR2 reads SVGEGT. The CDR3 spans 15 residues. The V segment lost 7 bases and the J segment 3 bases; nucleotides outside the gene matches: 8. As DNA, the CDR3 is TGTGCCAGCATAAGCGGGGCTAGGGACACCGGGGAGCTGTTTTTT. Encoded protein: CASISGARDTGELFF.

The chain carries TRBV20-1 and TRBJ2-7; 10 bases map to TRBD2. CDR3 length equals 15 residues. In germline, CDR1 is DFQATT, CDR2 SNEGSKA (reference sequence). Trimming at V came to 0 bases and at J to 4 bases, leaving 6 bases not matched to a gene. This chain's CDR3 is CSARDSGGRYYEQYF. DNA for the CDR3: TGCAGTGCTAGAGATAGCGGGGGGCGATATTACGAGCAGTACTTC.

The genes are TRBV7-2 and TRBJ2-5, with 7 bases identical to TRBD2. Trimming removed 1 base from V and 11 bases from J; junction bases left unmatched: 10. CDR1 and CDR2 from the germline V gene are SGHTA and FQGNSA. The CDR3 spans 14 residues. Here the CDR3 reads CASSLDLEVREQYF. The CDR3 region has the DNA TGTGCCAGCAGCTTAGACCTAGAGGTGCGGGAGCAGTACTTC. Drawing the rest from reference TRBV7-2 and TRBJ2-5, the complete variable domain is GAGVSQSPSNKVTEKGKDVELRCDPISGHTALYWYRQSLGQGLEFLIYFQGNSAPDKSGLPSDRFSAERTGGSVSTLTIQRTQQEDSAVYLCASSLDLEVREQYFGPGTRLLVL.

The chain's CDR3 is CASSTGLDADTQYF. The CDR3 coding sequence is TGCGCCAGCAGTACGGGGCTTGATGCGGATACGCAGTATTTT. The genes are TRBV5-1 and TRBJ2-3; TRBD1 or TRBD2 may be the D gene (5 bases each). V was shortened by 5 bases and J by 6 bases, with 16 bases between the two germline ends. The CDR3 extends over 14 amino acids. The germline V gene encodes CDR1 SGHRS and CDR2 YFSETQ. The full variable domain, completed using reference TRBV5-1 and TRBJ2-3, is KAGVTQTPRYLIKTRGQQVTLSCSPISGHRSVSWYQQTPGQGLQFLFEYFSETQRNKGNFPGRFSGRQFSNSRSEMNVSTLELGDSALYLCASSTGLDADTQYFGPGTRLTVL.

The J gene is TRBJ1-1, the V gene TRBV12-3 or TRBV12-4; the match to TRBD1 covers 10 bases. Losses at the gene ends were 4 bases for V and 4 bases for J; bases not matched to a gene: 6. The CDR3 is made up of 15 amino acids. In nucleotides, the CDR3 is TGTGCCAGCAGTTCGGGACAGGGGTTTGGCACTGAAGCTTTCTTT. Amino acid sequence: CASSSGQGFGTEAFF.